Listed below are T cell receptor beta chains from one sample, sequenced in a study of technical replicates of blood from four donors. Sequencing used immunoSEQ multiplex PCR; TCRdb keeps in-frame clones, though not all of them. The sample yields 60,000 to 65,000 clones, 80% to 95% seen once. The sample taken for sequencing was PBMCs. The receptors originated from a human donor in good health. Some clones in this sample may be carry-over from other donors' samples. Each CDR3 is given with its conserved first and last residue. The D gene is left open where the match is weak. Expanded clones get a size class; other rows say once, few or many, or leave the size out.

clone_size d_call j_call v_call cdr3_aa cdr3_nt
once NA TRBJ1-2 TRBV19 CASSTAGRHGYTF TGTGCCAGTAGTACGGCGGGACGCCATGGCTACACCTTC
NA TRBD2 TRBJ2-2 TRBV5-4 CASSLGTSGNTGELFF TGTGCCAGCAGCTTAGGGACTAGCGGAAACACCGGGGAGCTGTTTTTT
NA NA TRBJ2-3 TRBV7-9 CASRQVNTDTQYF TGTGCCAGCAGACAGGTTAACACAGATACGCAGTATTTT
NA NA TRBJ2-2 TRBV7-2 CASSFGGAGGELFF TGTGCCAGCAGCTTTGGGGGGGCCGGCGGGGAGCTGTTTTTT
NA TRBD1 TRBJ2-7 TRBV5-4 CASSLRGTGSEQYF TGTGCCAGCAGCCTGAGGGGGACAGGTTCCGAGCAGTACTTC
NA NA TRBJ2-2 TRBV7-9 CASSSHPREANTGELFF TGTGCCAGCAGTTCTCACCCCCGGGAAGCGAACACCGGGGAGCTGTTTTTT
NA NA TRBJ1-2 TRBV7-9 CASSFRAGYGYTF TGTGCCAGCAGCTTTCGGGCGGGCTATGGCTACACCTTC
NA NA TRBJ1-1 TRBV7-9 CASSSGGLYTEAFF TGTGCCAGCAGCTCGGGAGGGCTGTACACTGAAGCTTTCTTT
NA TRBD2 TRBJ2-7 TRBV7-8 CASSLELAGDGEQYF TGTGCCAGCAGCTTAGAACTAGCGGGGGATGGCGAGCAGTACTTC
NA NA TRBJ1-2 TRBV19 CASSPSLDRNYGYTF TGTGCCAGTAGTCCCTCCTTGGACAGAAACTATGGCTACACCTTC
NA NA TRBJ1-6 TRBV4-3 CASSQEIPLSSYNSPLHF TGCGCCAGCAGCCAAGAGATCCCACTGAGCTCCTATAATTCACCCCTCCACTTT
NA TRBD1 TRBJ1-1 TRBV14 CASSLTQGVGAFF TGTGCCAGCAGCCTAACACAGGGGGTAGGAGCTTTCTTT
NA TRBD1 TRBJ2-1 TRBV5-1 CASSSWTGTYNEQFF TGCGCCAGCAGCAGTTGGACAGGAACCTACAATGAGCAGTTCTTC
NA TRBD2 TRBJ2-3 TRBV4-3 CASSGRTSGEPPDTQYF TGCGCCAGCAGCGGCAGGACTAGCGGGGAGCCCCCAGATACGCAGTATTTT
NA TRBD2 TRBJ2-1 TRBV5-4 CASSSFLTSGYNEQFF TGTGCCAGCAGCTCTTTCTTGACTAGCGGCTACAATGAGCAGTTCTTC
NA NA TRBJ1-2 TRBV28 CASSLPRTSNYGYTF TGTGCCAGCAGTTTGCCCCGGACTTCTAACTATGGCTACACCTTC
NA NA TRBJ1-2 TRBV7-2 CASSLARGFGNYGYTF TGTGCCAGCAGCTTAGCTAGGGGGTTCGGGAACTATGGCTACACCTTC
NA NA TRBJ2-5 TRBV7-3 CASSSGWSETQYF TGTGCCAGCAGCTCAGGATGGTCGGAGACCCAGTACTTC
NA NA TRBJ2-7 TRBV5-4 CASSSFSGAYEQYF TGTGCCAGCAGCTCCTTCTCAGGGGCATACGAGCAGTACTTC
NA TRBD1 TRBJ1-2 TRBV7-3 CASSLSSGTGTSNYGYTF TGTGCCAGCAGCTTATCCTCCGGGACAGGGACCAGTAACTATGGCTACACCTTC
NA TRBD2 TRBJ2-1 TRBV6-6 CASTDWTSGRRNEQFF TGTGCCAGCACCGACTGGACTAGCGGGAGACGCAATGAGCAGTTCTTC
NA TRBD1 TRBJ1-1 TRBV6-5 CASSYNTRGTATEAFF TGTGCCAGCAGTTACAATACAAGAGGGACAGCCACTGAAGCTTTCTTT
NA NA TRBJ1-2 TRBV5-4 CASSLVNRGGYTF TGTGCCAGCAGCTTGGTGAATAGGGGCGGCTACACCTTC
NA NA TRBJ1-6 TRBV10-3 CATSAGQRNSPLHF TGTGCCACCTCGGCGGGGCAGAGGAATTCACCCCTCCACTTT
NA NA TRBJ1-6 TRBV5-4 CATHAWGVGAPLHF TGTGCCACCCACGCGTGGGGGGTGGGCGCACCCCTCCACTTT
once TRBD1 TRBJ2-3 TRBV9 CASSPRRAGGYTDTQYF TGTGCCAGCAGCCCCCGTCGGGCAGGGGGCTACACAGATACGCAGTATTTT
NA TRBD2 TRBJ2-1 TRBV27 CASSLTLGGNYNEQFF TGTGCCAGCAGTTTGACCCTCGGGGGGAACTACAATGAGCAGTTCTTC
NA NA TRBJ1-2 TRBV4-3 CASSQDSGNYGYTF TGCGCCAGCAGCCAAGATTCAGGGAACTATGGCTACACCTTC
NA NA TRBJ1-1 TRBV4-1 CASSHPTRMNTEAFF TGCGCCAGCAGCCACCCGACACGAATGAACACTGAAGCTTTCTTT
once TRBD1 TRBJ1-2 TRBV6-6 CASSFSRQGAVGYTF TGTGCCAGCAGTTTCTCCCGGCAGGGGGCGGTTGGCTACACCTTC
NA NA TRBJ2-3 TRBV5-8 CASSFLLATDTQYF TGTGCCAGCAGCTTTTTACTAGCAACAGATACGCAGTATTTT
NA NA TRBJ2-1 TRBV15 CATSGPLGRSGSYNEQFF TGTGCCACCAGCGGCCCTTTGGGGCGGTCCGGGTCCTACAATGAGCAGTTCTTC
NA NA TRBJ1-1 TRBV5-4 CASSLSTARTEAFF TGTGCCAGCAGCTTGTCAACCGCTCGGACTGAAGCTTTCTTT
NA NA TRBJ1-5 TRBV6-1 CASSERGNQPQHF TGTGCCAGCAGTGAACGAGGGAATCAGCCCCAGCATTTT
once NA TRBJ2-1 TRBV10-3 CAISESTRSNEQFF TGTGCCATCAGTGAGTCGACTCGGAGCAATGAGCAGTTCTTC
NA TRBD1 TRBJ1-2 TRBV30 CAWSGTGGWGYTF TGTGCCTGGAGTGGGACAGGGGGTTGGGGCTACACCTTC
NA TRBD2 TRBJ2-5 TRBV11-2 CASSATGTSGETQYF TGTGCCAGCAGCGCGACCGGGACTAGCGGAGAGACCCAGTACTTC
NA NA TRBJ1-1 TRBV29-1 CSVAVTLNTEAFF TGCAGCGTTGCGGTGACTTTGAACACTGAAGCTTTCTTT
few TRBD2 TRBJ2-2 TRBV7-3 CASSPGLTGELFF TGTGCCAGCAGCCCGGGACTAACCGGGGAGCTGTTTTTT
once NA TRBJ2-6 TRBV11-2 CASSLEYGGPGANVLTF TGTGCCAGCAGCTTAGAGTACGGGGGGCCTGGGGCCAACGTCCTGACTTTC
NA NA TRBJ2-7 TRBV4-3 CASSQMPGDSYEQYF TGCGCCAGCAGCCAAATGCCGGGAGACTCCTACGAGCAGTACTTC
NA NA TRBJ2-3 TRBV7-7 CASSLGTPTDTQYF TGTGCCAGCAGCTTGGGGACACCCACAGATACGCAGTATTTT
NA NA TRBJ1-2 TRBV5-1 CASSLGAEGYTF TGCGCCAGCAGCTTGGGGGCTGAGGGCTACACCTTC
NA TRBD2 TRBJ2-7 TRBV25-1 CASSEYKLAGISYEQYF TGTGCCAGCAGTGAATATAAACTAGCGGGTATTTCCTACGAGCAGTACTTC
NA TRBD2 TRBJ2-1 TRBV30 CAWTRTSGRGVTEQFF TGTGCCTGGACTAGGACTAGCGGGAGGGGGGTGACTGAGCAGTTCTTC
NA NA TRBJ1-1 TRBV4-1 CASSQDMRGGEAFF TGCGCCAGCAGCCAAGATATGCGGGGAGGTGAAGCTTTCTTT
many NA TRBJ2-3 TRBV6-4 CASSDSKGADTQYF TGTGCCAGCAGTGACTCCAAGGGGGCAGATACGCAGTATTTT
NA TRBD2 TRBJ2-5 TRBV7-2 CASSLTTAGGQETQYF TGTGCCAGCAGCTTAACAACAGCGGGGGGGCAAGAGACCCAGTACTTC
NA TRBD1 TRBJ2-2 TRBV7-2 CASRGDRSNTGELFF TGTGCCAGCAGGGGGGACAGATCGAACACCGGGGAGCTGTTTTTT
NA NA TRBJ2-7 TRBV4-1 CASSPMTEWGSREQYF TGCGCCAGCAGCCCAATGACAGAGTGGGGCAGCCGCGAGCAGTACTTC
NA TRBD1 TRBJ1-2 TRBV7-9 CASSPGGLAGLSYGYTF TGTGCCAGCAGCCCAGGGGGCCTTGCGGGGCTGAGCTATGGCTACACCTTC
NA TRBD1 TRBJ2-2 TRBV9 CASSARTGGAGELFF TGTGCCAGCAGCGCAAGGACAGGTGGGGCCGGGGAGCTGTTTTTT
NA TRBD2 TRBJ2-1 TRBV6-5 CASSWTSGPPGDEQFF TGTGCCAGCAGTTGGACTAGCGGACCTCCTGGGGATGAGCAGTTCTTC
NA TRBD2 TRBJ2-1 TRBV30 CAWSATFSGGSHEQFF TGTGCCTGGAGTGCAACGTTCAGCGGGGGCAGCCATGAGCAGTTCTTC